This passage covers 7 T cell receptor beta chains from one sample sequenced in a study of glioma-infiltrating T cells after dendritic cell vaccination. Clones were read by immunoSEQ multiplex PCR, and TCRdb kept only the in-frame ones, dropping some. Among about 95,000 clones listed, over 75% were seen once. The sample in question was blood, obtained before dendritic cell vaccination. These receptors all stem from a human donor with glioblastoma.

The J gene is TRBJ2-3, the V gene TRBV4-2, with 8 bases lining up with TRBD1. Germline V gene sequence: CDR1 LGHNA, CDR2 YNFKEQ. V shed 8 bases and J 4 bases; nucleotides not matched to a gene: 5. The CDR3 totals 13 residues. The CDR3 spells CASQQGAPDTQYF. The CDR3 region has the DNA TGTGCCAGCCAGCAGGGGGCCCCAGATACGCAGTATTTT.

CDR3 amino acids: CASSKGQGMFF. As DNA, the CDR3 is TGTGCCAGCAGCAAAGGACAGGGGATGTTCTTC. The chain links TRBV5-4 to TRBJ2-1, with 9 bases matching TRBD1. Germline CDR1 reads SGHNT; CDR2 reads YYREEE (reference sequence). After removal of 4 bases from V and 15 bases from J, the junction contained 5 bases not matched to a gene. The CDR3 is made up of 11 amino acids.

The chain carries TRBV19 and TRBJ2-5; 8 bases align to TRBD2. The CDR3 consists of 16 residues. Trimming at V came to 3 bases and at J to 1 base, leaving 7 bases not matched to a gene. Germline assignment: CDR1 LNHDA and CDR2 SQIVND (reference sequence). CDR3 sequence (DNA): TGTGCCAGTAGTATGGTAAGCGGGAGCCGCCAAGAGACCCAGTACTTC. Amino acids: CASSMVSGSRQETQYF.

In this sample, this clone turned up a few times. This chain joins TRBV7-2 and TRBJ2-5, with D perhaps TRBD1 (5 bases). Germline CDR1 and CDR2: SGHTA and FQGNSA. V lost 5 bases and J lost 4, with 11 bases in between. CDR3 length: 13 amino acids. The CDR3 bases are TGTGCCAGCAGCAAAATCAGGGTAGAGACCCAGTACTTC. This gives the protein CASSKIRVETQYF.

This sequence joins TRBV19 and TRBJ2-3, with D tentatively TRBD2 (6 bases). This CDR3 is 14 amino acids long. Germline loops: CDR1 LNHDA, CDR2 SQIVND (reference sequence). The ends were cut back, 10 bases at V and 4 bases at J, with 18 bases in the middle. This CDR3 reads CATQPGGLSDTQYF. DNA for the CDR3: TGTGCCACCCAACCAGGAGGGTTGTCAGATACGCAGTATTTT.

The chain couples TRBV6-6 to TRBJ1-2; 8 bases match TRBD1. Germline V lookup: CDR1 MNHNY, CDR2 SVGAGI (reference sequence). The CDR3 spans 12 residues. Trimming at V came to 8 bases and at J to 8 bases, leaving 7 bases not matched to a gene. Written as DNA, the CDR3 is TGTGCCAGCTGGATACAGGGGGGCGGCTACACCTTC. Its protein product is CASWIQGGGYTF.

The V call is TRBV19, the J call TRBJ2-4, with D possibly being TRBD2 (5 bases). Germline assignment: CDR1 LNHDA and CDR2 SQIVND (reference sequence). The CDR3 covers 13 residues. Trimming took off 6 bases at V and 7 bases at J, with 13 bases between the two ends. This chain's CDR3 is CASRVPPGNIQYF. The CDR3 nucleotides read TGTGCCAGTAGGGTCCCGCCGGGGAACATTCAGTACTTC.